The sequence of this T cell receptor beta chain was determined in a study of T cells in Graves' hyperthyroidism and ophthalmopathy. This clonotype was recorded many times. Amplification targeted TCR beta CDR3 regions from RNA transcripts. HTBI primers were used for first-round RT-PCR of the TCR CDR3. TCRdb used MiXCR to reprocess the multiplex PCR reads, holding one entry per CDR3 protein. The sample consists of a few hundred thousand distinct CDR3 sequences, around 15% of them appearing once. Trimming took 5 bases from V and 7 from J, leaving 9 bases between them. Germline CDR1 is PRHDT and CDR2 is FYEKMQ (reference sequence). This CDR3 region has 12 residues.

Sequencing was done on a sample of blood. V and J are TRBV13 and TRBJ2-4; D remains unclear. The clonotype originates from a woman aged 18-29 years with Graves' hyperthyroidism. CDR3 in amino acids: CASSSTRNIQYF. The CDR3 DNA reads TGTGCCAGCAGCAGCACTCGGAACATTCAGTACTTC.